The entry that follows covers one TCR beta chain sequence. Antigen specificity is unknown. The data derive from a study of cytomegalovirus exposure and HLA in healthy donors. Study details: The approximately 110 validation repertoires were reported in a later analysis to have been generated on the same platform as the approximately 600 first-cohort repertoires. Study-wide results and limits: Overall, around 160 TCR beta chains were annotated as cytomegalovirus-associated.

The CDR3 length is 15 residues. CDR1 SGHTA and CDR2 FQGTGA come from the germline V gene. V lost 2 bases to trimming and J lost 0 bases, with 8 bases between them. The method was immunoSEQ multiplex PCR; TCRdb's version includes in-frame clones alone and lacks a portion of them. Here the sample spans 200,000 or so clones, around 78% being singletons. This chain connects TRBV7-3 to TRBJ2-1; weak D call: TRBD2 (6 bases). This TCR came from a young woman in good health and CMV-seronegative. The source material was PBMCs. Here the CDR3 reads CASSLVGSSYNEQFF. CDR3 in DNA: TGTGCCAGCAGCTTAGTCGGGAGCTCCTACAATGAGCAGTTCTTC.